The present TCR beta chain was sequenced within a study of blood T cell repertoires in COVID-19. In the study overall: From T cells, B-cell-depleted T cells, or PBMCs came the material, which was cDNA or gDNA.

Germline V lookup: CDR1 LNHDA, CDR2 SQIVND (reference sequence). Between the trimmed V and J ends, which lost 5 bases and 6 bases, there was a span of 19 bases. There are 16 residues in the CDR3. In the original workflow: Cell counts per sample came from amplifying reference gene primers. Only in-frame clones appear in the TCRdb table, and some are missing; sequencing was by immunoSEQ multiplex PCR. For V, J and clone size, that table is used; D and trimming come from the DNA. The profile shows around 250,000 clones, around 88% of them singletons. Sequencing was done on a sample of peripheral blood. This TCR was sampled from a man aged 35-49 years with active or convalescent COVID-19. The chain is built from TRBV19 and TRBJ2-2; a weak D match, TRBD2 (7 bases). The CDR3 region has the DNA TGTGCCAGTAGTCATATCTTAGGAGGGGGGGCCGGGGAGCTGTTTTTT. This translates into CASSHILGGGAGELFF. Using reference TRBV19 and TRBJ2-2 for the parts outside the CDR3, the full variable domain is DGGITQSPKYLFRKEGQNVTLSCEQNLNHDAMYWYRQDPGQGLRLIYYSQIVNDFQKGDIAEGYSVSREKKESFPLTVTSAQKNPTAFYLCASSHILGGGAGELFFGEGSRLTVL.